This TCR beta chain was recorded in a study of tumor-infiltrating lymphocytes in primary liver carcinoma. This clonotype was seen only once. With a much larger clone just one base away, this may be a read error. Trimming stripped 4 bases from V and 5 bases from J, with 11 bases between. This CDR3 comprises 12 residues. Germline values: CDR1 GTSNPN, CDR2 SVGIG (reference sequence). Co-extraction yielded RNA and DNA from around 20-30 mg of unsorted bulk tissue. With roughly 500 ng total RNA as template and a constant-region primer, TCR beta cDNA was made. Nested multiplex PCR, run for three rounds with slightly modified ARM-PCR, yielded TCR beta libraries. TRBV1-TRBV30 forward primers and a C-beta reverse primer were used in the first two PCR rounds, which each ran for about 11 cycles. Each CDR3 protein gets one entry after TCRdb re-called the multiplex PCR reads with MiXCR. The sample contains 40,000 to 55,000 distinct CDR3 sequences, just over 70% of which appear only once.

The clonotype was recovered from a man in his forties with primary liver carcinoma and hepatitis B virus infection. Material: liver tumor tissue from sampling region 5. Sample subset: tumor region T5, tumor centre. V gene TRBV30 combines with J gene TRBJ1-2; weak D call: TRBD1 (5 bases). The CDR3 region has the DNA TGTGCCTGGAATGTCGGGGCATATGGCTACACCTTC. Its protein product is CAWNVGAYGYTF.